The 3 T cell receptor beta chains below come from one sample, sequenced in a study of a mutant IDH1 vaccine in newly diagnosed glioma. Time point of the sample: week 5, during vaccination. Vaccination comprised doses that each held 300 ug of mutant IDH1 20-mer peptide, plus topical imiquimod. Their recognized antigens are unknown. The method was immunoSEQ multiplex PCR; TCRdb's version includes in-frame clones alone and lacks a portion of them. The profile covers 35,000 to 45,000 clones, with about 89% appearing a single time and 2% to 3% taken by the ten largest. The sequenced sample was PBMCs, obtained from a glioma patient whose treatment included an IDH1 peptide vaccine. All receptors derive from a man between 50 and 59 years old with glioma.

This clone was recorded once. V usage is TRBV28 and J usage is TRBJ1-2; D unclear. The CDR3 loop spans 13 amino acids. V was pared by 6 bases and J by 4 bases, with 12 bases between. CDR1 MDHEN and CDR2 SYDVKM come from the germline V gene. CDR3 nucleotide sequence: TGTGCCAGCAGACTAGGACGGAGCTATGGCTACACCTTC. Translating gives CASRLGRSYGYTF.

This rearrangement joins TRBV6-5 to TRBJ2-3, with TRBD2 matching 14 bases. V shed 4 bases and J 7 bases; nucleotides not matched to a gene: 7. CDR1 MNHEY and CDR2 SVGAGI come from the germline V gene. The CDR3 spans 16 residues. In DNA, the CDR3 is TGTGCCAGCAGTTTTCGGACTAGCGGGGGGCGAAATACGCAGTATTTT. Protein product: CASSFRTSGGRNTQYF.

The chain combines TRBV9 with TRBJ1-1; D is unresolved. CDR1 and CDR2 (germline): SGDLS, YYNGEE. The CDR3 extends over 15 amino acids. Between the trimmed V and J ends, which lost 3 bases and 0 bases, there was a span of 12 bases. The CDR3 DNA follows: TGTGCCAGCAGCGAAACATCCTTAATGAACACTGAAGCTTTCTTT. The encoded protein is CASSETSLMNTEAFF. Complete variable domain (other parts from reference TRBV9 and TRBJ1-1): DSGVTQTPKHLITATGQRVTLRCSPRSGDLSVYWYQQSLDQGLQFLIQYYNGEERAKGNILERFSAQQFPDLHSELNLSSLELGDSALYFCASSETSLMNTEAFFGQGTRLTVV.